These 3 T cell receptor beta chains came from one sample sequenced in a study of long-term antiretroviral therapy in people with HIV. They ran version v3.0 of the immunoSEQ assay at survey level. The table came from immunoSEQ multiplex PCR; TCRdb's copy has only in-frame clones and leaves some out. Of 20,000 to 25,000 clones listed, 88% were seen once; the top ten hold approximately 5.9%. Specimen: unsorted PBMCs, collected 0.6 years after starting antiretroviral therapy. The source is a man in his 60s with HIV.

The rearrangement links TRBV10-1 to TRBJ2-5; no clear D gene. CDR1 and CDR2 from the germline V gene are WNHNN and SYGVQD (reference sequence). V lost 6 bases, J lost 5 bases, and 13 bases lay in between. This CDR3 is built from 13 residues. CDR3 sequence: CASRAGLGETQYF. The CDR3 nucleotides are TGCGCCAGCAGAGCCGGTTTGGGGGAGACCCAGTACTTC.

This chain links TRBV2 with TRBJ2-3; D remains unclear. The V gene lost 3 bases and the J gene lost 2 bases, with 12 bases spanning the gap. The CDR3 length is 15 residues. Germline values: CDR1 SNHLY, CDR2 FYNNEI. Here the CDR3 reads CASSDLLPATDTQYF. The CDR3 DNA sequence: TGTGCCAGCAGTGACTTACTACCAGCCACAGATACGCAGTATTTT.

In its sample, this clone was seen a few times. The genes are TRBV19 and TRBJ1-2; 7 bases line up with TRBD1. This CDR3 spans 16 amino acids. Germline loops: CDR1 LNHDA, CDR2 SQIVND (reference sequence). V lost 6 bases, J lost 2 bases, and 12 bases stayed unmatched. The CDR3 DNA is TGTGCCAGTAGGGTCCACTCCGGGACAGCCAACTATGGCTACACCTTC. Its translation is CASRVHSGTANYGYTF.